This T cell receptor (beta chain) was obtained from a study of blood T cell repertoires in COVID-19. Whole-study context: PBMCs, B-cell-depleted T cells, or T cells were the source of the cDNA or gDNA that made up the material.

Germline CDR1 is MNHEY and CDR2 is SVGAGI. This CDR3 is built from 13 residues. The V end was cut by 8 bases, the J end by 0 bases, with 9 bases between. Some clones are missing from TCRdb's copy, which holds only in-frame ones; the method was immunoSEQ multiplex PCR. The sample yields almost 55,000 clones, roughly 88% seen once. The chain uses TRBV6-5 and TRBJ2-3; D not certain. Source material: peripheral blood. This TCR came from a human donor in a cohort sampled during active COVID-19. The CDR3 region has the DNA TGTGCCAGCTCCCGCGCTAGCACAGATACGCAGTATTTT. This translates into CASSRASTDTQYF.